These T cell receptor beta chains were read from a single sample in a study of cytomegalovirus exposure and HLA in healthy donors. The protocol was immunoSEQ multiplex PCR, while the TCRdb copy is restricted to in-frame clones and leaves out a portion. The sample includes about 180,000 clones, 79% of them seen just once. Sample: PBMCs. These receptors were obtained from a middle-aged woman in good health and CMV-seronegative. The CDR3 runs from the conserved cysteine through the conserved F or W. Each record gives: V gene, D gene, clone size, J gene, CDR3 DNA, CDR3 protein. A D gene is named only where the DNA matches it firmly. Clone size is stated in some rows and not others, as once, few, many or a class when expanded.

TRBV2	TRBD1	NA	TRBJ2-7	TGTGCCAGCGGGGAGGACAGGGTCTACGAGCAGTACTTC	CASGEDRVYEQYF
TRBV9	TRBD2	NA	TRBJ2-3	TGTGCCAGCAGCGTACAAACCGGGACTAGCGGGAGTAAAGATACGCAGTATTTT	CASSVQTGTSGSKDTQYF
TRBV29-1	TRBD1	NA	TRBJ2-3	TGCAGCGGGGGGGGGACAGGGTCAATTGATACGCAGTATTTT	CSGGGTGSIDTQYF
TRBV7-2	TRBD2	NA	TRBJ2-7	TGTGCCAGCAGCCCACGGACTAGCGGGAGACCTTTGTACGAGCAGTACTTC	CASSPRTSGRPLYEQYF
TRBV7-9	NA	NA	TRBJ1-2	TGTGCCAGCAGGCAAACAGGTGCTAACTATGGCTACACCTTC	CASRQTGANYGYTF
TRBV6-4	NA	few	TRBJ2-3	TGTGCCAGCAGTGACGACAGGAGCACAGATACGCAGTATTTT	CASSDDRSTDTQYF
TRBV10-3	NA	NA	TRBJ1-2	TGTGCCATCAGTTTATCAGGAGGAGGCTACACCTTC	CAISLSGGGYTF
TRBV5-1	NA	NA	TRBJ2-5	TGCGCCAGCAGCGTAAAAGAGACCCAGTACTTC	CASSVKETQYF
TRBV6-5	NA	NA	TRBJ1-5	TGTGCCAGCAGCCCCACCTTTACAGTAGATCAGCCCCAGCATTTT	CASSPTFTVDQPQHF
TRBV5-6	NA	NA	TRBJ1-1	TGTGCCAGCAGCTCCCCCAAAAGGAGCTTGGCTGAAGCTTTCTTT	CASSSPKRSLAEAFF
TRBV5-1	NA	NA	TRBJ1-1	TGCGCCAGCAGCTTCGACAGGACTGAAGCTTTCTTT	CASSFDRTEAFF
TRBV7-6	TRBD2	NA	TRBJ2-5	TGTGCCAGCCAAGTAGCGGGGGGGTTCGAGACCCAGTACTTC	CASQVAGGFETQYF
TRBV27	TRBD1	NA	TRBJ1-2	TGTGCCAGCAGTTCCCGGGACAGGGGTTTCTATGGCTACACCTTC	CASSSRDRGFYGYTF
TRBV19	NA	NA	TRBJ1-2	TGTGCCAGTAGAAGGGACACCGGGGGCTACACCTTC	CASRRDTGGYTF
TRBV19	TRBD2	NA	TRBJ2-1	TGTGCCAGTACTGGACTAGACAATGAGCAGTTCTTC	CASTGLDNEQFF
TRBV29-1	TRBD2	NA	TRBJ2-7	TGCAGCGTGGGAGGGGCCATAGGGACCTACGAGCAGTACTTC	CSVGGAIGTYEQYF
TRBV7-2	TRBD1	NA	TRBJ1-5	TGTGCCAGCAGCCCGAGGACAGGGAGGGTGAATCAGCCCCAGCATTTT	CASSPRTGRVNQPQHF
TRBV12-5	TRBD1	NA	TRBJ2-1	TGTGCTAGTGGTTTGAACCAGGGGGCACATGAGCAGTTCTTC	CASGLNQGAHEQFF
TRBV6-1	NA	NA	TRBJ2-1	TGTGCCAGCAGTGAACTTTGGCAGGGCTCCTACAATGAGCAGTTCTTC	CASSELWQGSYNEQFF
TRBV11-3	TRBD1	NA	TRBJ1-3	TGTGCCAGCAGCTTGACCGGGACAGGAGGAGTCTATTTT	CASSLTGTGGVYF
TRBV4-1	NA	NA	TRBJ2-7	TGCGCCAGCAGCCAGATTGCGGGGTACGAGCAGTACTTC	CASSQIAGYEQYF
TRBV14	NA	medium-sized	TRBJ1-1	TGTGCCAGCAGCCACCGGGACAAGTACACTGAAGCTTTCTTT	CASSHRDKYTEAFF
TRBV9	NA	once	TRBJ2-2	TGTGCCAGCAGCGGCACTACAGGGAACACCGGGGAGCTGTTTTTT	CASSGTTGNTGELFF
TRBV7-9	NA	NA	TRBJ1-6	TGTGCCAGCAGCTTCGACAGGAGCGCCCTCCACTTT	CASSFDRSALHF
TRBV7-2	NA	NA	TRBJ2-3	TGTGCCAGCAGCGCCCTACTGGATACGCAGTATTTT	CASSALLDTQYF
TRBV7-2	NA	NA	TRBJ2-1	TGTGCCAGCAGCTTTAGGGGCCGTGGATCCTACAATGAGCAGTTCTTC	CASSFRGRGSYNEQFF
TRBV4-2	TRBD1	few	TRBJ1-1	TGTGCCAGCAGCCAGGTCCCCGGGACAGGGGGCACTGAAGCTTTCTTT	CASSQVPGTGGTEAFF
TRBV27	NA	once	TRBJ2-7	TGTGCCAGCAGTATCTCAGAATCCTACGAGCAGTACTTC	CASSISESYEQYF
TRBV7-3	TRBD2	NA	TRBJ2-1	TGTGCCAGCAGCCCGACTAGCGGCTCCTACAATGAGCAGTTCTTC	CASSPTSGSYNEQFF
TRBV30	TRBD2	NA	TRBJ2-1	TGTGCCTGGAGTGACTTGGGATTAGCGGGGGGGTCATCCTACAATGAGCAGTTCTTC	CAWSDLGLAGGSSYNEQFF
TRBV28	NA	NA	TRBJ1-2	TGTGCCAGCCGTACGTCCGGAGCTAACTATGGCTACACCTTC	CASRTSGANYGYTF
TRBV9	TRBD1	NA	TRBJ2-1	TGTGCCAGCAGCGTAGGGCTTCTGGGACAGGGGGCTAATGAGCAGTTCTTC	CASSVGLLGQGANEQFF
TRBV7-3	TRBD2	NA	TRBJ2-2	TGTGCCAGCAGTTTCACTAGCGGGAGCGGGGAGCTGTTTTTT	CASSFTSGSGELFF
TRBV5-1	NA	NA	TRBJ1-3	TGCGCCAGCAGCTTGGGGGGACAAACGTCTGGAAACACCATATATTTT	CASSLGGQTSGNTIYF
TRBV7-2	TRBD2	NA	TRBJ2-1	TGTGCCAGCAGCTTGGCGGGAGAAGTGGATGAGCAGTTCTTC	CASSLAGEVDEQFF
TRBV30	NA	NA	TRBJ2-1	TGTGCCTGGAGTGGGGGCTTGAATTACAATGAGCAGTTCTTC	CAWSGGLNYNEQFF
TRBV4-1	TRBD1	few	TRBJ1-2	TGCGCCAGCAGCCACGCCCCGACAGGGGATAACTATGGCTACACCTTC	CASSHAPTGDNYGYTF
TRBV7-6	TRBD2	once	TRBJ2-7	TGTGCCAGCAGCCAGGGACTAGCGGGAGGGGTTGCCTACGAGCAGTACTTC	CASSQGLAGGVAYEQYF
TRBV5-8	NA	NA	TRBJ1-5	TGTGCCAGCAGGTACTCTGCAGGGGTAGTCGGCAATCAGCCCCAGCATTTT	CASRYSAGVVGNQPQHF
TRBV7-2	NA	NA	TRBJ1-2	TGTGCCAGCAGCTTAGTTAGCGGGAATGGCTACACCTTC	CASSLVSGNGYTF
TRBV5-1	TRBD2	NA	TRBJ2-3	TGCGCCAGCAGCAGACTAGCGGGGGAGTCAGATACGCAGTATTTT	CASSRLAGESDTQYF
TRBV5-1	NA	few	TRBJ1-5	TGCGCCAGCAGCTTGGATGGACTGAGCAATCAGCCCCAGCATTTT	CASSLDGLSNQPQHF
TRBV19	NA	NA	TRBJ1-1	TGTGCCAGTAGTATTGACGGGGGGGGAAACACTGAAGCTTTCTTT	CASSIDGGGNTEAFF
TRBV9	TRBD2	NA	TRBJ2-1	TGTGCCAGCAGGCCATCAGCGGGGGGCTTCAATGAGCAGTTCTTC	CASRPSAGGFNEQFF
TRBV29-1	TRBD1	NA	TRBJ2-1	TGCAGCGCTCTAAGGACAGGGGGGTACAATGAGCAGTTCTTC	CSALRTGGYNEQFF
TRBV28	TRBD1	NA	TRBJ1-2	TGTGCCAGCAGCATGGACAGGGCTGTTCATGGCTACACCTTC	CASSMDRAVHGYTF
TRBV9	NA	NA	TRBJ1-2	TGTGCCAGCAGCGTAGGAGGGGGAGCTCATCTCTATGGCTACACCTTC	CASSVGGGAHLYGYTF
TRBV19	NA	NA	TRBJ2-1	TGTGCCAGTAGTATAGGGCCCGGACACCTCGGTCCCTACAATGAGCAGTTCTTC	CASSIGPGHLGPYNEQFF
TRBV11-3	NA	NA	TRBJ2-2	TGTGCCAGCAGCTTAGGAGTGATCGGGGAGCTGTTTTTT	CASSLGVIGELFF
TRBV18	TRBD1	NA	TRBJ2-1	TGTGCCAGCTCACCCCCTCTCGAGGACAGGGTAACTGATGAGCAGTTCTTC	CASSPPLEDRVTDEQFF
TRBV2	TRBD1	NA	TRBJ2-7	TGTGCCAGCAGTCGGGACAGCCTCTCCTACGAGCAGTACTTC	CASSRDSLSYEQYF
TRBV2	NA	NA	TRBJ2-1	TGTGCCAGCAGTGCTTACAATGAGCAGTTCTTC	CASSAYNEQFF
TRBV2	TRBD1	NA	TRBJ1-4	TGTGCCAGCAGGGCCGGGACAGGGATGGAAAAACTGTTTTTT	CASRAGTGMEKLFF